This entry concerns a single TCR beta chain. Antigen specificity is unknown. The junction and the germline gene differ at one end; a read error may be behind it. Germline V CDR1 and CDR2: MGHDK, SYGVNS. CDR3 size: 14 residues. Researchers barred patients who had uncontrolled infection, other autoimmune disease, pregnancy or lactation. The diagnostic basis comprised clinical symptoms, serum thyroxine and TRAb, thyroid ultrasound and orbital computed tomography. The record originates from a study of T cells in Graves' hyperthyroidism and ophthalmopathy. Study-level points and caveats: Blood shared most expanded thyroid clonotypes above 0.001. It was a median roughly six months before onset that the model predicted ophthalmopathy.

The TCR beta CDR3 regions underwent amplification using RNA transcripts as the source. With the HTBI primer set, the TCR CDR3 went through a first round of RT-PCR. TCRdb analysed the multiplex PCR reads with MiXCR anew, one entry per CDR3 protein. In the table there are about 510,000 distinct CDR3 sequences, 35% to 50% of which are singletons. This sequence originates from an adult woman with Graves' disease, either hyperthyroidism or ophthalmopathy (not recorded which). The J gene is TRBJ2-5, the V gene TRBV25-1; 10 bases align to TRBD1. The specimen sequenced was peripheral blood or thyroid tissue (not recorded which). The CDR3 DNA reads TGTGCCTGCAGTGCCTCGGACAGGGGGGAGACCCAGTACTTC. Translating it yields CACSASDRGETQYF.